The text below deals with one T cell receptor beta chain. The sample is drawn from a study of early T cells in non-severe SARS-CoV-2 infection. A single record per CDR3 protein comes from TCRdb applying MiXCR to the 5' RACE reads. This sample has 50,000 to 75,000 distinct CDR3 sequences, with approximately 9.2% found just once. Germline CDR1 and CDR2: SGHRS and YFSETQ. The V gene lost 3 bases and the J gene lost 0 bases, with 13 bases spanning the gap. The CDR3 runs to 16 residues. The receptor's source is an adult who was a healthcare worker with PCR-confirmed SARS-CoV-2 infection or an uninfected control (not recorded which). The V gene is TRBV5-1, the J gene TRBJ2-1, with TRBD2 as a possible D gene (6 bases). Sequencing was performed on whole blood, taken at baseline. CDR3 protein: CASSSAPGLSYNEQFF. The CDR3 region has the DNA TGCGCCAGCAGCTCAGCGCCGGGACTCTCCTACAATGAGCAGTTCTTC.